Shown below are 9 T cell receptor beta chains from a single sample sequenced in a study of T-cell memory formation after mild COVID-19. TCRdb reanalysed the 5' RACE reads using MiXCR and keeps one entry per CDR3 protein. The sample carries 250,000 to 300,000 distinct CDR3 sequences, over 15% recorded once. Sequencing used PBMCs or a T cell subset sorted from them (not recorded which). Receptors originate from a man younger than 35 who had mild COVID-19 (a few samples of this study predate the infection). Cell type and time point are not known.

The rearrangement uses TRBV7-8 and TRBJ1-5, with TRBD1 matching 9 bases. Germline trimming cut 1 base from V and 7 bases from J; bases unmatched to any gene: 11. The CDR3 has 17 residues. Germline V gene data show CDR1 as SGHVS and CDR2 as FQNEAQ. The CDR3: CASSLGTGGRRDQPQHF. As DNA, the CDR3 is TGTGCCAGCAGCTTAGGTACAGGGGGCAGGCGGGACCAGCCCCAGCATTTT.

The table lists this clonotype with a few counts. This sequence joins TRBV5-1 and TRBJ1-3; D remains unclear. CDR3 length: 15 residues. Trimming removed 2 bases at V and 2 bases at J, with 11 bases between. Germline lookup yields CDR1 SGHRS and CDR2 YFSETQ. The CDR3: CASSLLSGAGNTIYF. The CDR3 DNA is TGCGCCAGCAGCTTACTCTCCGGGGCTGGAAACACCATATATTTT.

This clonotype was seen a handful of times. This chain joins TRBV7-2 and TRBJ2-1; tentatively, D is TRBD1 or TRBD2 (5 bases each). CDR1 and CDR2 from the germline V gene are SGHTA and FQGNSA. This CDR3 spans 15 amino acids. Deletions cut 1 base from V and 8 bases from J, with 15 bases between. The CDR3 sequence is CASSLGTTGLYEQFF. CDR3 nucleotide sequence: TGTGCCAGCAGCTTAGGGACAACGGGGCTCTATGAGCAGTTCTTC.

This chain links TRBV20-1 with TRBJ2-7; D could derive from TRBD1 or TRBD2 (5 bases each). The V end lost 3 bases, the J end lost 0 bases, and 15 bases lay between the germline ends. The CDR3 length is 15 residues. Per germline, CDR1 DFQATT and CDR2 SNEGSKA (reference sequence). CDR3 residues: CSARAPGLSSYEQYF. In nucleotides, the CDR3 is TGCAGTGCTAGGGCCCCGGGGCTGAGCTCCTACGAGCAGTACTTC.

In its sample, this clonotype was seen a few times. The chain links TRBV5-1 to TRBJ2-1; tentative D call: TRBD1 (5 bases). V lost 0 bases and J 9 bases, leaving 10 bases between the germline ends. Germline CDR1 is SGHRS and CDR2 is YFSETQ. This CDR3 comprises 13 residues. The CDR3 is CASSLDQGSEQFF. Written as DNA, the CDR3 is TGCGCCAGCAGCTTGGATCAGGGCAGTGAGCAGTTCTTC.

The rearrangement links TRBV4-3 to TRBJ2-5; D may be TRBD1 or TRBD2 (5 bases each). V dropped 0 bases and J dropped 7 bases, with 6 bases sitting between them. Germline V gene data show CDR1 as LGHNA and CDR2 as YSLEER. This CDR3 region has 12 residues. CDR3 sequence (DNA): TGCGCCAGCAGCCAAGAGAGGGGGACCCAGTACTTC. This sequence encodes CASSQERGTQYF.

In its sample, this clonotype was seen a few times. This chain connects TRBV29-1 to TRBJ1-1; 7 bases fit TRBD1. Losses at the gene ends were 2 bases for V and 4 bases for J; bases not matched to a gene: 1. In germline, CDR1 is SQVTM, CDR2 ANQGSEA. This CDR3 has 12 amino acids. CDR3 protein: CSVESGGTEAFF. CDR3 coding DNA: TGCAGCGTTGAATCAGGGGGCACTGAAGCTTTCTTT.

The chain couples TRBV20-1 to TRBJ1-3; D ambiguous. There are 13 residues in the CDR3. The V end lost 6 bases, the J end lost 4 bases, and 13 bases lay between the germline ends. CDR1 is DFQATT, CDR2 SNEGSKA, per germline (reference sequence). CDR3 sequence reads: CSARTELGNTIYF. The CDR3 DNA follows: TGCAGTGCCCGAACAGAGTTAGGAAACACCATATATTTT.

This chain uses TRBV11-2 with TRBJ2-1, with D possibly TRBD2 on 5 matching bases. Germline CDR1 and CDR2: SGHAT and FQNNGV. V was trimmed by 5 bases and J by 10 bases, leaving 24 bases between them. This CDR3 spans 16 amino acids. CDR3 sequence reads: CASSQPRTGIGEEQFF. CDR3 sequence (DNA): TGTGCCAGCAGCCAGCCGCGGACGGGGATAGGTGAGGAGCAGTTCTTC.